This paragraph covers one T cell receptor beta chain sequence. These data are taken from a study of blood T cell repertoires in COVID-19. Across the whole study: The United States, Italy and Spain were the sources of the acute and convalescent COVID-19 samples. T cells, B-cell-depleted T cells, or PBMCs supplied cDNA or gDNA.

This CDR3 has 15 residues. Trimming removed 2 bases from V and 2 bases from J, with 10 bases in between. Germline V gene sequence: CDR1 MNHNS, CDR2 SASEGT. Per the authors' pipeline: Reference gene primer amplification in the assay estimated nucleated cell counts. Some clones are missing from TCRdb's copy, which holds only in-frame ones; the method was immunoSEQ multiplex PCR. The D gene and trimming were derived from the DNA, and the V and J assignments and clone size from that table. The repertoire has about 220,000 clones, around 82% of them found once; the top ten carry 13%. The sequenced sample was peripheral blood. The receptor's source is a human donor in a cohort sampled during active COVID-19. The chain recombines TRBV6-1 with TRBJ1-5; D possibly corresponds to TRBD1 (6 bases). The CDR3 reads CASSESQGGNQPQHF. CDR3 nucleotide sequence: TGTGCCAGCAGTGAATCACAGGGCGGCAATCAGCCCCAGCATTTT.